The 18 T cell receptor beta chains below all came from one sample that was sequenced in a study of identical twins. TCRdb passed the 5' RACE reads through MiXCR, listing each CDR3 protein once. The repertoire has 500,000 or so distinct CDR3 sequences, 13% to 15% of them found once; the top ten carry approximately 1%. The same data also contributed to another study, on yellow fever vaccine responses in identical twins.

Material for sequencing was CD4+ T cells sorted from blood. These receptors were collected from a woman aged 18-29 years in good health.

This chain links TRBV7-2 with TRBJ2-4, with D maybe TRBD1 (5 bases). There are 17 residues in the CDR3. CDR1 and CDR2 (germline): SGHTA, FQGNSA. The V and J ends lost 2 bases and 0 bases respectively, with 14 bases between them. The CDR3 is CASSLSKGIIAKNIQYF. Written as DNA, the CDR3 is TGTGCCAGCAGCTTATCAAAGGGGATAATAGCCAAAAACATTCAGTACTTC.

This clonotype was found a few times. This sequence joins TRBV29-1 and TRBJ1-4; 8 bases align to TRBD1. V trimming: 7 bases; J trimming: 8 bases; junction bases outside the gene matches: 6. The CDR3 is 12 amino acids. Germline V gene data show CDR1 as SQVTM and CDR2 as ANQGSEA. CDR3 coding DNA: TGCAGCGCTGGAACAGGGGGGGAAAAACTGTTTTTT. This gives the protein CSAGTGGEKLFF.

The chain joins TRBV9 to TRBJ2-1, with D perhaps matching TRBD1 or TRBD2 (5 bases each). This CDR3 region has 16 residues. The V gene's germline CDR1 is SGDLS and CDR2 YYNGEE. V was trimmed by 0 bases and J by 10 bases, leaving 20 bases between them. The CDR3 nucleotides are TGTGCCAGCAGCGTAGGGAAAGGACCCAGTGGGGGAGAGCAGTTCTTC. This translates into CASSVGKGPSGGEQFF.

V is TRBV7-3 and J is TRBJ2-2; D remains ambiguous. V was trimmed by 2 bases and J by 4 bases, leaving 11 bases between them. The CDR3 is 15 residues long. The germline CDR1 and CDR2 sequences are SGHTA and FQGTGA. The CDR3 reads CASSLSPSATGELFF. The CDR3 bases are TGTGCCAGCAGCTTATCGCCATCAGCCACCGGGGAGCTGTTTTTT.

The sample holds a few counts of this clonotype. This chain connects TRBV29-1 to TRBJ2-7; perhaps D is TRBD1 or TRBD2 (6 bases each). Trimming shortened V by 5 bases and J by 0 bases, and 29 bases separated the two germline ends. CDR1 and CDR2 (germline): SQVTM, ANQGSEA. The CDR3 consists of 19 residues. Written as DNA, the CDR3 is TGCAGCGTTTCCTTTTACAGGGAACGGACTACACGCCTCTCCTACGAGCAGTACTTC. It encodes CSVSFYRERTTRLSYEQYF.

V and J are TRBV18 and TRBJ2-5, with 9 bases identical to TRBD1. The CDR3 contains 15 residues. CDR1 KGHSH and CDR2 LQKENI come from the germline V gene. Losses at the gene ends were 1 base for V and 3 bases for J; bases not matched to a gene: 3. The CDR3 region is CASSPLTGGEETQYF. The CDR3 DNA is TGTGCCAGCTCACCACTCACAGGGGGCGAAGAGACCCAGTACTTC.

The gene calls are TRBV27 and TRBJ2-6; 9 positions agree with TRBD1. The CDR3 consists of 21 residues. Losses at the gene ends were 6 bases for V and 0 bases for J; bases not matched to a gene: 18. The germline CDR1 and CDR2 sequences are MNHEY and SMNVEV (reference sequence). CDR3 DNA sequence: TGTGCCAGCAGACCAAGGGATCTGGACAGGGGAGGGAACTCTGGGGCCAACGTCCTGACTTTC. Its translation is CASRPRDLDRGGNSGANVLTF.

This clonotype was picked up a small number of times. This chain connects TRBV12-3 or TRBV12-4 to TRBJ2-1; 7 bases fit TRBD2. V gave up 2 bases and J gave up 2 bases; unmatched junction bases: 9. The CDR3 extends over 17 amino acids. CDR3 nucleotides: TGTGCCAGCAGTTTAAAGAAGCGGAGCGGGGCCTACAATGAGCAGTTCTTC. Residues: CASSLKKRSGAYNEQFF.

This sequence joins TRBV19 and TRBJ1-1, with TRBD1 matching over 12 bases. The V gene end was trimmed by 7 bases and the J gene end by 0 bases; junction bases not matched to a gene: 6. This CDR3 spans 16 amino acids. Germline CDR1 and CDR2: LNHDA and SQIVND (reference sequence). This CDR3 is CASKVGTGGMNTEAFF. The CDR3, as DNA: TGTGCCAGTAAGGTCGGGACAGGGGGCATGAACACTGAAGCTTTCTTT. Based on the CDR3 plus reference TRBV19 and TRBJ1-1, the full variable domain is DGGITQSPKYLFRKEGQNVTLSCEQNLNHDAMYWYRQDPGQGLRLIYYSQIVNDFQKGDIAEGYSVSREKKESFPLTVTSAQKNPTAFYLCASKVGTGGMNTEAFFGQGTRLTVV.

The chain carries TRBV5-1 and TRBJ2-3, with 8 positions matching TRBD2. J was trimmed by 4 bases and V by 4 bases; bases with no gene match: 11. Germline V gene lookup returns CDR1 SGHRS and CDR2 YFSETQ. This CDR3 is built from 16 residues. In DNA form, the CDR3 reads TGCGCCAGCAGCCACCGCGAGACTAGCGTTTCAGATACGCAGTATTTT. It encodes CASSHRETSVSDTQYF.

In its sample, this clonotype was seen a few times. The chain uses TRBV6-2 or TRBV6-3 and TRBJ2-7; D gene uncertain. CDR1 MNHEY and CDR2 SVGEGT come from the germline V gene. V lost 6 bases and J lost 4, with 7 bases in between. The CDR3 is made up of 11 amino acids. The CDR3 DNA is TGTGCCAGCAGGTCCCAATACGAGCAGTACTTC. It specifies CASRSQYEQYF.

This clonotype showed up just a few times. The V call is TRBV7-2, the J call TRBJ1-1; 7 positions match TRBD1. This CDR3 is 14 amino acids long. The germline V gene encodes CDR1 SGHTA and CDR2 FQGNSA. Losses at the gene ends were 5 bases for V and 1 base for J; bases not matched to a gene: 4. The CDR3 protein is CASSQRTGNTEAFF. The CDR3 nucleotides read TGTGCCAGCAGCCAAAGGACAGGGAACACTGAAGCTTTCTTT.

This clonotype appeared a few times. The rearrangement uses TRBV7-8 and TRBJ1-6; D uncertain. The V end lost 3 bases, the J end lost 8 bases, and 14 bases lay between the germline ends. This CDR3 has 15 amino acids. Germline CDR1 and CDR2: SGHVS and FQNEAQ. The CDR3: CASSFGRGMDSPLHF. The CDR3 nucleotides are TGTGCCAGCAGCTTTGGACGGGGTATGGATTCACCCCTCCACTTT.

The chain employs TRBV2 and TRBJ2-1, with a possible D match to TRBD1 (5 bases). The CDR3 consists of 14 residues. V lost 3 bases, J lost 7 bases, and 13 bases lay in between. From germline, CDR1 is SNHLY and CDR2 FYNNEI. In DNA form, the CDR3 reads TGTGCCAGCAGTGATGGGGCAGGACGGAATGAGCAGTTCTTC. Translation gives CASSDGAGRNEQFF.

The V and J genes are TRBV30 and TRBJ2-1, with TRBD2 matching 10 bases. CDR1 is GTSNPN and CDR2 is SVGIG in the germline V gene (reference sequence). This CDR3 spans 14 amino acids. V lost 3 bases, J lost 5 bases, and 4 bases stayed unmatched. CDR3 protein: CAWRPGLANNEQFF. The CDR3 DNA is TGTGCCTGGAGGCCGGGACTAGCGAACAATGAGCAGTTCTTC. Variable domain in full (rest from reference TRBV30 and TRBJ2-1): SQTIHQWPATLVQPVGSPLSLECTVEGTSNPNLYWYRQAAGRGLQLLFYSVGIGQISSEVPQNLSASRPQDRQFILSSKKLLLSDSGFYLCAWRPGLANNEQFFGPGTRLTVL.

In this sample, this clonotype turned up many times. The rearrangement uses TRBV20-1 and TRBJ2-1, with D uncertain. The CDR3 has 16 amino acids. Germline lookup yields CDR1 DFQATT and CDR2 SNEGSKA (reference sequence). Trimming pared 0 bases from V and 9 bases from J, leaving 21 bases between. CDR3 residues: CSARETLKGPPLEQFF. The CDR3 DNA reads TGCAGTGCTAGAGAAACATTAAAAGGACCACCTCTTGAGCAGTTCTTC.

This clonotype was seen a few times. This rearrangement joins TRBV3-1 to TRBJ2-7; TRBD2 is a possible D gene (6 bases). The CDR3 covers 17 residues. Between the trimmed V and J ends, which lost 3 bases and 2 bases, there was a span of 20 bases. Germline V lookup: CDR1 LGHDT, CDR2 YNNKEL (reference sequence). DNA for the CDR3: TGTGCCAGCAGCCATTTCTCTCTGGACTACCTCCCCTACGAGCAGTACTTC. Translating gives CASSHFSLDYLPYEQYF.

This clonotype came up a few times. The chain recombines TRBV4-3 with TRBJ2-2; D is ambiguous. Trimming removed 0 bases at V and 6 bases at J, with 8 bases between. This CDR3 region has 14 residues. Germline values: CDR1 LGHNA, CDR2 YSLEER. This CDR3 is CASSQDFNSGELFF. DNA of the CDR3: TGCGCCAGCAGCCAAGATTTCAATTCCGGGGAGCTGTTTTTT.